The 3 T cell receptor beta chains below come from one sample, sequenced in a study of T cells in Graves' hyperthyroidism and ophthalmopathy. TCR beta CDR3 regions were amplified from RNA transcripts. The HTBI primer set was used in a first-round RT-PCR of the TCR CDR3. Each CDR3 protein is one row after TCRdb ran MiXCR on the multiplex PCR reads. The sample carries 460,000 or so distinct CDR3 sequences, approximately 15% recorded once. The sample was blood. The receptor set was obtained from a young woman with Graves' hyperthyroidism.

This clonotype was seen ten or more times. The rearrangement links TRBV9 to TRBJ1-1; D not resolved. The CDR3 has 14 residues. The germline V gene encodes CDR1 SGDLS and CDR2 YYNGEE. V lost 0 bases, J lost 5 bases, and 11 bases lay in between. The CDR3 region is CASSVASVGTEAFF. CDR3 coding DNA: TGTGCCAGCAGCGTAGCTTCAGTGGGGACTGAAGCTTTCTTT.

This clonotype was seen a handful of times. The chain combines TRBV7-9 with TRBJ1-1, with D perhaps TRBD1 (6 bases). Per the germline V gene, CDR1 is SEHNR and CDR2 is FQNEAQ (reference sequence). Trimming left V 1 base short and J 8 bases short, with 20 bases between. The CDR3 sequence is 16 residues long. The CDR3 nucleotides read TGTGCCAGCAGCTTAGTTTACAGGACAGTCGATGGGGAAGCTTTCTTT. Its protein is CASSLVYRTVDGEAFF.

This sequence joins TRBV3-1 and TRBJ2-5, with 9 bases aligning to TRBD1. Germline loops: CDR1 LGHDT, CDR2 YNNKEL (reference sequence). The V segment lost 1 base and the J segment 5 bases; nucleotides outside the gene matches: 8. CDR3 length equals 16 residues. DNA of the CDR3: TGTGCCAGCAGCCAAGTCTCCCGGGACAGGGACGAGACCCAGTACTTC. It encodes CASSQVSRDRDETQYF.